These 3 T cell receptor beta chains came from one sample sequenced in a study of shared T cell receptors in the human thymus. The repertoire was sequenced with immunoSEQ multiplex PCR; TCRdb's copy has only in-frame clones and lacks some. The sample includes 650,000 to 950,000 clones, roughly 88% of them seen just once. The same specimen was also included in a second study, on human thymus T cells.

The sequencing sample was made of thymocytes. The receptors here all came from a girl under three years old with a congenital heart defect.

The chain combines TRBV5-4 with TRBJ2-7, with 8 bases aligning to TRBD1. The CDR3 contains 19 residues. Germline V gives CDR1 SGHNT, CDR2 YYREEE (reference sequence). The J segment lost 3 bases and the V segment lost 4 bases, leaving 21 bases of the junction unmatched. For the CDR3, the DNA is TGTGCCAGCAGCCCGCACGCAGGGGGCTATGGGAGATCCGGCTACGAGCAGTACTTC. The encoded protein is CASSPHAGGYGRSGYEQYF.

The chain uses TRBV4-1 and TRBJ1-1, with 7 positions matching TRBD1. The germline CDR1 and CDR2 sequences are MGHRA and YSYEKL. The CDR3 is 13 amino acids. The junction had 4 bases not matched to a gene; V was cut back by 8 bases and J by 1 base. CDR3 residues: CASLDRENTEAFF. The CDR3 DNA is TGCGCCAGCCTCGACAGGGAGAACACTGAAGCTTTCTTT.

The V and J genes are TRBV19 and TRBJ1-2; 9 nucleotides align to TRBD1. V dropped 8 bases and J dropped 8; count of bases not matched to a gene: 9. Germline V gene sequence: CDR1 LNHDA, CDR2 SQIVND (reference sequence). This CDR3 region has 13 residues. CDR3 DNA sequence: TGTGCCAGTGAGAGCCGGGACAGGGAAGGCTACACCTTC. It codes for CASESRDREGYTF.